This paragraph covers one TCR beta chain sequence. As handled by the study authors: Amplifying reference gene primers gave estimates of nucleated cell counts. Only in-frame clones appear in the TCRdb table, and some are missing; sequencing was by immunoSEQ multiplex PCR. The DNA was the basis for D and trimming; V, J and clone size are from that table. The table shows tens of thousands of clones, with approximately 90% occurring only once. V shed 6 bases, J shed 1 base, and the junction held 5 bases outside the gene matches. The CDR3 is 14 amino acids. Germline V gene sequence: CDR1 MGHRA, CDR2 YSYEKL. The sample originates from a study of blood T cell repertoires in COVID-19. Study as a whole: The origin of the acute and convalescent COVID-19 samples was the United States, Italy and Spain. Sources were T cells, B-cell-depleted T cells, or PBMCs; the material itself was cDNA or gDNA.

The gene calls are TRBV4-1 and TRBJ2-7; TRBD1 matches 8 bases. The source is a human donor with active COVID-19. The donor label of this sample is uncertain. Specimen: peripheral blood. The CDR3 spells CASRARTGSYEQYF. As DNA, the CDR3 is TGCGCCAGCAGGGCAAGGACAGGGTCCTACGAGCAGTACTTC.